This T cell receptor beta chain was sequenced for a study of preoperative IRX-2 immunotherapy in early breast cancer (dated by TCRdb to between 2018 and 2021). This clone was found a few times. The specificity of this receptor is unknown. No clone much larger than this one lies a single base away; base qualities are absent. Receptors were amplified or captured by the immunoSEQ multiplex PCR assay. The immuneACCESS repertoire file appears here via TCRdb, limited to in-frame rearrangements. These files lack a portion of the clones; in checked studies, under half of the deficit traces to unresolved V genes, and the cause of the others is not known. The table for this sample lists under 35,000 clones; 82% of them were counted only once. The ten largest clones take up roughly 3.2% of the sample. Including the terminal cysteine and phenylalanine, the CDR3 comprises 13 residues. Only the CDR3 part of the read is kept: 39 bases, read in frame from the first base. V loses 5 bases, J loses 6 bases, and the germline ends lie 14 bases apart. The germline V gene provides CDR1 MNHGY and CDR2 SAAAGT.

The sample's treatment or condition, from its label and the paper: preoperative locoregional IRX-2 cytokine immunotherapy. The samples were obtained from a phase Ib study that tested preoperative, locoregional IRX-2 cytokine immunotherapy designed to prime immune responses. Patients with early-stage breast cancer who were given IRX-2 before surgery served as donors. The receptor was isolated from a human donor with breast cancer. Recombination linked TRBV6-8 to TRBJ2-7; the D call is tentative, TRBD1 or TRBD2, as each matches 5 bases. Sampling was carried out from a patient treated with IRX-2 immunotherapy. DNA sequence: TGTGCCAGCAGTGATACCGGGGCCGGCGAGCAGTACTTC. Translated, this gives CASSDTGAGEQYF.